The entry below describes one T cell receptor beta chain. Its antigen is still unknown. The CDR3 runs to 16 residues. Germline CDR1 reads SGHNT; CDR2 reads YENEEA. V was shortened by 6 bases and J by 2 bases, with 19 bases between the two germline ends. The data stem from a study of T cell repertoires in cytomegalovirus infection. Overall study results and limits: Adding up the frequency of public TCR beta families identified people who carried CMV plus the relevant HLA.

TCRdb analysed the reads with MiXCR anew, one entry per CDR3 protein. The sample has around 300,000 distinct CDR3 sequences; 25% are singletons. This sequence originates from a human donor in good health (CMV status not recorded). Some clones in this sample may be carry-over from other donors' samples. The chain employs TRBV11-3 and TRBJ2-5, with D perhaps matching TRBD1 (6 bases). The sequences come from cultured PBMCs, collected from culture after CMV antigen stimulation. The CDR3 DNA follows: TGTGCCAGCAGTCGGGGACAAGTAGGGTGGCAAGAGACCCAGTACTTC. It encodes CASSRGQVGWQETQYF.